This T cell receptor beta chain was captured by sequencing in a study of T-cell memory formation after mild COVID-19. The TCR alpha and TCR beta cDNA libraries, bearing sample barcodes and UMIs, were generated by 5'RACE using constant-segment primers. One entry per CDR3 protein, called by TCRdb with MiXCR from the 5' RACE reads. The data show under 550,000 distinct CDR3 sequences, with roughly 18% seen just once and approximately 13% held by the top ten. Looked up from germline, CDR1 is LNHDA and CDR2 is SQIVND (reference sequence). This CDR3 spans 14 amino acids. V was trimmed by 5 bases and J by 9 bases, leaving 14 bases between them.

This TCR was sampled from an adult woman who had mild COVID-19 (a few samples of this study predate the infection). Cell type and time point are not known. This rearrangement joins TRBV19 to TRBJ1-6; D gene unclear. Input material: PBMCs or a T cell subset sorted from them (not recorded which). The CDR3 sequence is CASSWREESSPLHF. The CDR3 nucleotides read TGTGCCAGTAGTTGGAGGGAGGAGAGTTCACCCCTCCACTTT.